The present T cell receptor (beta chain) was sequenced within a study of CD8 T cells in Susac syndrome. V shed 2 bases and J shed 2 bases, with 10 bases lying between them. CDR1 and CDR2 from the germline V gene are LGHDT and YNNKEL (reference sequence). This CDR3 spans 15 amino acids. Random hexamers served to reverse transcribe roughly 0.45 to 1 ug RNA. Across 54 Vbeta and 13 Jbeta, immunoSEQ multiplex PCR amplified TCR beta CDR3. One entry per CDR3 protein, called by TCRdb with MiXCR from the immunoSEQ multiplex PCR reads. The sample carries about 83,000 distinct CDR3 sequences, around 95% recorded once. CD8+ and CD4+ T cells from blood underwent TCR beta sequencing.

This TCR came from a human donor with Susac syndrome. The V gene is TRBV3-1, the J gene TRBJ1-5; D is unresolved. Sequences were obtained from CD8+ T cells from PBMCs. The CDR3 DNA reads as TGTGCCAGCAGCCAAAGGAGGGATGGCAATCAGCCCCAGCATTTT. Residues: CASSQRRDGNQPQHF. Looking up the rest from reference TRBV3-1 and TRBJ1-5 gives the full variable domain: DTAVSQTPKYLVTQMGNDKSIKCEQNLGHDTMYWYKQDSKKFLKIMFSYNNKELIINETVPNRFSPKSPDKAHLNLHINSLELGDSAVYFCASSQRRDGNQPQHFGDGTRLSIL.